The T cell receptor (beta chain) under discussion was sequenced for a study of shared clonotypes between healthy human individuals. The CDR3 consists of 16 residues. CDR1 LNHDA and CDR2 SQIVND come from the germline V gene (reference sequence). V was clipped by 5 bases and J by 8 bases; unmatched bases: 14. In its sample, this clone was seen many times. As processed by the authors: Without quality scores, immunoSEQ junctional reads could not be filtered like full-length reads. Assay used: immunoSEQ multiplex PCR; TCRdb lists only in-frame clones, some missing. V, J and clone size are those of that table, while D and trimming were read from the DNA. The sample yields 490,000 or so clones, over 60% seen once.

The source is a woman aged 40 to 49 in good health. Some clones in this sample may be carry-over from other donors' samples. Sequenced input: PBMCs. This rearrangement joins TRBV19 to TRBJ1-5; TRBD1 matches 8 bases. In nucleotides, the CDR3 is TGTGCCAGTAGTCCTCTAATCGATACAGGGGGTAAGCCCCAGCATTTT. Its translation: CASSPLIDTGGKPQHF.